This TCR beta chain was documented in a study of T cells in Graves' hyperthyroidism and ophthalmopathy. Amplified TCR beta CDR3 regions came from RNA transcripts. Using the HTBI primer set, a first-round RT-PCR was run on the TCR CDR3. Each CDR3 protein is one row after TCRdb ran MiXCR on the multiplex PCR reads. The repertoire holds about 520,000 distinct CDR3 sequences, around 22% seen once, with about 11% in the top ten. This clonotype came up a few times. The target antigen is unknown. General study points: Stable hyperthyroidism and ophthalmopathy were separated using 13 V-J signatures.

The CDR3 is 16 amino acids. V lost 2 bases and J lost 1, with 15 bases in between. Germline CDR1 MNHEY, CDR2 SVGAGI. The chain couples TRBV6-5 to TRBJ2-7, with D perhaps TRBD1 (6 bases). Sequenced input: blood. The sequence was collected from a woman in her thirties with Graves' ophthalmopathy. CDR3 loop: CASSYRNLDRSYEQYF. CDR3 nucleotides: TGTGCCAGCAGTTACCGAAATTTGGACAGATCCTACGAGCAGTACTTC.